A single sample is the source of the 15 T cell receptor beta chains below, sequenced in a study of cytomegalovirus exposure and HLA in healthy donors. The study ran its PCR with 60 Vbeta and 13 Jbeta primers. Sequenced by immunoSEQ multiplex PCR; TCRdb stores in-frame clones only, minus some. The sample yields some 130,000 clones, about 75% seen once. The sample comprised PBMCs. The receptors originated from a woman aged 40 to 55 in good health and CMV-seronegative.

The CDR3 sequence is CASSLAITVSSGNTIYF. The CDR3 DNA reads as TGTGCCAGCAGCTTAGCAATCACTGTAAGCTCTGGAAACACCATATATTTT. V is TRBV13 and J is TRBJ1-3, with D hard to call. The germline gives CDR1 PRHDT, CDR2 FYEKMQ (reference sequence). This CDR3 is built from 17 residues. The V end lost 1 base, the J end lost 0 bases, and 13 bases lay between the germline ends.

V is TRBV19 and J is TRBJ1-2, with D perhaps matching TRBD1 (6 bases). CDR1 is LNHDA, CDR2 SQIVND, per germline (reference sequence). The ends were cut back, 1 base at V and 0 bases at J, with 15 bases in the middle. The CDR3 has 17 amino acids. The CDR3 DNA is TGTGCCAGTAGTATAGTACAGGCTTGGACAGCTAACTATGGCTACACCTTC. It specifies CASSIVQAWTANYGYTF. Using reference TRBV19 and TRBJ1-2 for the parts outside the CDR3, the full variable domain is DGGITQSPKYLFRKEGQNVTLSCEQNLNHDAMYWYRQDPGQGLRLIYYSQIVNDFQKGDIAEGYSVSREKKESFPLTVTSAQKNPTAFYLCASSIVQAWTANYGYTFGSGTRLTVV.

The chain recombines TRBV9 with TRBJ2-2; D may be TRBD2 (6 bases). Deletions cut 0 bases from V and 3 bases from J, with 18 bases between. Germline V CDR1 and CDR2: SGDLS, YYNGEE. CDR3 length equals 18 residues. This CDR3 reads CASSVDWVLRGYTGELFF. DNA of the CDR3: TGTGCCAGCAGCGTAGATTGGGTGTTGCGGGGCTACACCGGGGAGCTGTTTTTT.

The chain carries TRBV18 and TRBJ1-5; no firm D call. The CDR3 is 16 residues long. The V end lost 2 bases, the J end lost 9 bases, and 20 bases lay between the germline ends. From germline, CDR1 is KGHSH and CDR2 LQKENI. CDR3: CASSPDGETKGRPQHF. The DNA of the CDR3 is TGTGCCAGCTCACCAGACGGGGAGACCAAAGGACGGCCCCAGCATTTT. The whole variable domain, remainder taken from reference TRBV18 and TRBJ1-5, is NAGVMQNPRHLVRRRGQEARLRCSPMKGHSHVYWYRQLPEEGLKFMVYLQKENIIDESGMPKERFSAEFPKEGPSILRIQQVVRGDSAAYFCASSPDGETKGRPQHFGDGTRLSIL.

V usage is TRBV6-5 and J usage is TRBJ1-2, with D hard to call. With 0 bases removed from V and 2 bases from J, the gap between germline ends came to 10 bases. Germline CDR1 and CDR2: MNHEY and SVGAGI. The CDR3 spans 15 residues. The CDR3 protein is CASSYSYQINYGYTF. The CDR3 bases are TGTGCCAGCAGTTACTCGTATCAGATCAACTATGGCTACACCTTC.

V gene TRBV5-1 combines with J gene TRBJ2-7; possible D gene TRBD2, 7 bases. The CDR3 spans 15 residues. Germline-derived CDR1 and CDR2 are SGHRS and YFSETQ. Trimming left V 0 bases short and J 7 bases short, with 17 bases between. CDR3 coding DNA: TGCGCCAGCAGCTTGGGCGGGGGCCCGGGGGGTGAGCAGTACTTC. This codes for CASSLGGGPGGEQYF.

V and J are TRBV12-5 and TRBJ1-1; D is perhaps TRBD1 (6 bases). The CDR3 extends over 17 amino acids. V lost 0 bases and J lost 6, with 20 bases in between. Per the germline V gene, CDR1 is LGHNT and CDR2 is FRNRAP. For the CDR3, the DNA is TGTGCTAGTGGTTTGGTACAGGGAGGGGCGAGGTTGGCTGAAGCTTTCTTT. It encodes CASGLVQGGARLAEAFF.

The genes are TRBV18 and TRBJ2-2, with D perhaps matching TRBD1 (5 bases). The V end lost 5 bases, the J end lost 7 bases, and 23 bases lay between the germline ends. The CDR3 loop spans 17 amino acids. The V gene's germline CDR1 is KGHSH and CDR2 LQKENI. CDR3 amino acids: CASSSPRPRASVGELFF. The CDR3 DNA sequence: TGTGCCAGCTCATCGCCAAGACCCAGGGCAAGCGTCGGGGAGCTGTTTTTT.

The sample holds a few counts of this clone. V is TRBV18 and J is TRBJ1-1; maybe TRBD1 (5 bases). V lost 6 bases to trimming and J lost 7 bases, with 15 bases between them. Germline CDR1 and CDR2: KGHSH and LQKENI. CDR3 length equals 13 residues. The CDR3 nucleotides read TGTGCCAGCTCCCAGGGAGGGGCCCTTGAAGCTTTCTTT. Translating gives CASSQGGALEAFF. Full variable domain (remainder filled in from reference TRBV18 and TRBJ1-1): NAGVMQNPRHLVRRRGQEARLRCSPMKGHSHVYWYRQLPEEGLKFMVYLQKENIIDESGMPKERFSAEFPKEGPSILRIQQVVRGDSAAYFCASSQGGALEAFFGQGTRLTVV.

The rearrangement uses TRBV5-6 and TRBJ2-7, with unresolved D. Trimming removed 2 bases at V and 3 bases at J, with 12 bases between. Germline lookup yields CDR1 SGHDT and CDR2 YYEEEE. The CDR3 is made up of 14 amino acids. Here the CDR3 reads CASSFRRKLYEQYF. The CDR3 DNA is TGTGCCAGCAGCTTTAGGAGAAAGCTCTACGAGCAGTACTTC.

The rearrangement joins TRBV2 to TRBJ1-4, with TRBD1 matching over 9 bases. V lost 6 bases and J lost 5; bases outside the gene matches: 10. The CDR3 is 16 amino acids. CDR1 is SNHLY, CDR2 FYNNEI, per germline. This CDR3 reads CASRKTTGGKNEKLFF. CDR3 nucleotides: TGTGCCAGCAGGAAGACAACAGGGGGCAAAAATGAAAAACTGTTTTTT.

The chain carries TRBV7-9 and TRBJ1-2; 7 bases are shared with TRBD1. This CDR3 spans 11 amino acids. Losses at the gene ends were 5 bases for V and 10 bases for J; bases not matched to a gene: 4. Per germline, CDR1 SEHNR and CDR2 FQNEAQ (reference sequence). The CDR3 DNA reads TGTGCCAGCAGCGTGGGACAGTTCTACACCTTC. Its protein is CASSVGQFYTF. The full variable domain, with the rest looked up from reference TRBV7-9 and TRBJ1-2, is DTGVSQNPRHKITKRGQNVTFRCDPISEHNRLYWYRQTLGQGPEFLTYFQNEAQLEKSRLLSDRFSAERPKGSFSTLEIQRTEQGDSAMYLCASSVGQFYTFGSGTRLTVV.

This chain joins TRBV5-4 and TRBJ1-1; 11 nucleotides align to TRBD1. In germline, CDR1 is SGHNT, CDR2 YYREEE (reference sequence). V lost 7 bases and J lost 7; bases outside the gene matches: 15. The CDR3 runs 16 residues. CDR3 protein: CASHLVGGQGGGEAFF. The CDR3 DNA reads TGTGCCAGCCATCTTGTTGGGGGACAGGGGGGGGGTGAAGCTTTCTTT.

V and J are TRBV11-2 and TRBJ1-1; 8 nucleotides agree with TRBD1. The CDR3 loop spans 16 amino acids. Trimming cost V 5 bases and J 1 base; bases outside gene matches: 9. Germline CDR1 SGHAT, CDR2 FQNNGV. In DNA form, the CDR3 reads TGTGCCAGCAGCGCAAGGACAGGGTCCGGGAACACTGAAGCTTTCTTT. It translates to CASSARTGSGNTEAFF.

The chain joins TRBV18 to TRBJ1-2, with 8 nucleotides matching TRBD1. V lost 4 bases to trimming and J lost 0 bases; unmatched junction nucleotides: 4. Germline lookup yields CDR1 KGHSH and CDR2 LQKENI. This CDR3 spans 15 amino acids. DNA for the CDR3: TGTGCCAGCTCACTCGACAGGGGAGCTAACTATGGCTACACCTTC. It translates to CASSLDRGANYGYTF.